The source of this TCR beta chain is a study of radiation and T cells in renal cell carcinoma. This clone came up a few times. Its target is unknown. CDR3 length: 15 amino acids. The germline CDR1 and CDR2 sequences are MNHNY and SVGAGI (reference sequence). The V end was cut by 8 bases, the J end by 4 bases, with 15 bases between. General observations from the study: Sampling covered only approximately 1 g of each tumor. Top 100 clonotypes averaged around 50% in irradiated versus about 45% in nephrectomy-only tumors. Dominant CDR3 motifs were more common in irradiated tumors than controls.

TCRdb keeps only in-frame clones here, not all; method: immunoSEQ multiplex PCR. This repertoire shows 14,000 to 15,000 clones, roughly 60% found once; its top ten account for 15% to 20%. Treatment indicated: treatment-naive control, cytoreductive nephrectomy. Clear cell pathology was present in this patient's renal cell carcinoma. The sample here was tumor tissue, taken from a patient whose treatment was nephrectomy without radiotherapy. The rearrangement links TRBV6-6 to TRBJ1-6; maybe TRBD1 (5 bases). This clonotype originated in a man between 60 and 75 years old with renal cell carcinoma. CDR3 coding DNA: TGTGCCAGCGACCCCGGGGGGGGGTATAATTCACCCCTCCACTTT. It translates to CASDPGGGYNSPLHF.